A single sample is the source of the 4 T cell receptor beta chains below, sequenced in a study of tumor-infiltrating lymphocytes in primary liver carcinoma. Unsorted whole blood supplied the RNA, and germline DNA was extracted too. TCR beta cDNA was prepared out of 500 ng total RNA by means of a constant-region primer. Libraries of TCR beta came from three nested multiplex PCR rounds with slightly modified ARM-PCR. A C-beta reverse primer and TRBV1-TRBV30 forward primers served in each of the first two PCR rounds, at approximately 10 cycles apiece. Via MiXCR, TCRdb re-called the multiplex PCR reads, giving one row per CDR3 protein. The table has more than 150,000 distinct CDR3 sequences, less than 65% seen once. Sequences were obtained from peripheral blood. Every receptor here comes from a man aged 35-49 years with primary liver carcinoma and hepatitis B virus infection.

The V and J genes are TRBV10-3 and TRBJ1-3; D not certain. The V end lost 6 bases, the J end lost 4 bases, and 7 bases lay between the germline ends. Germline V lookup: CDR1 ENHRY, CDR2 SYGVKD. CDR3 length: 12 residues. The CDR3 sequence: CAIRRPGNTIYF. As DNA, the CDR3 is TGTGCCATCAGAAGGCCCGGAAACACCATATATTTT.

The genes are TRBV6-1 and TRBJ2-5, with TRBD1 matching 10 bases. The CDR3 totals 14 residues. The J segment lost 6 bases and the V segment lost 8 bases, leaving 9 bases of the junction unmatched. CDR1 and CDR2 from the germline V gene are MNHNS and SASEGT. As DNA, the CDR3 is TGTGCCAGCCTGTACCGGGACAGGGGAAAGACCCAGTACTTC. This translates into CASLYRDRGKTQYF.

The rearrangement joins TRBV11-1 to TRBJ2-7; D assignment may be TRBD1 or TRBD2 (5 bases each). The CDR3 extends over 14 amino acids. V was pared by 1 base and J by 3 bases, with 10 bases between. Germline V gene lookup returns CDR1 SGHAT and CDR2 FQDESV (reference sequence). CDR3 bases: TGTGCCAGCAGCTTAGGGGACGGCTACTACGAGCAGTACGTC. It translates to CASSLGDGYYEQYV.

Concerning this clonotype itself: A much larger clone lies one base from this, so it may be a read error. This rearrangement joins TRBV11-1 to TRBJ2-7; D tentatively reads TRBD1 or TRBD2 (5 bases each). V lost 5 bases, J lost 8 bases, and 19 bases lay in between. Looked up from germline, CDR1 is SGHAT and CDR2 is FQDESV (reference sequence). The CDR3 contains 14 residues. The CDR3 DNA reads as TGTGCCAGCAGCCCCCGGGGCTGCAGCGAGAAGCAGTACTTC. It translates to CASSPRGCSEKQYF. The whole variable domain, filled in from reference TRBV11-1 and TRBJ2-7, reads EAEVAQSPRYKITEKSQAVAFWCDPISGHATLYWYRQILGQGPELLVQFQDESVVDDSQLPKDRFSAERLKGVDSTLKIQPAELGDSAMYLCASSPRGCSEKQYFGPGTRLTVT.